A few counts support the clone carrying this T cell receptor (beta chain). Its target is unknown. This specimen belongs to a study of T cell repertoires in cytomegalovirus infection. TCRdb reprocessed the reads via MiXCR and lists one record per CDR3 protein. The sample consists of 45,000 to 50,000 distinct CDR3 sequences, around 21% of them appearing once. This CDR3 comprises 17 residues. The germline V gene encodes CDR1 SGHTA and CDR2 FQGNSA. The J segment lost 4 bases and the V segment lost 5 bases, leaving 8 bases of the junction unmatched. The material was CD8+ T cells from cultured PBMCs, obtained from culture after CMV antigen stimulation. This sequence was found in a human donor in good health (CMV status not recorded). Some clones in this sample may be carry-over from other donors' samples. V usage is TRBV7-2 and J usage is TRBJ2-3; TRBD2 matches at 14 bases. The CDR3 is CASSPRLAGGGADTQYF. For the CDR3, the DNA is TGTGCCAGCAGCCCCAGACTAGCGGGGGGGGGGGCAGATACGCAGTATTTT.